This TCR beta chain derives from a study of graft-versus-host responses after intestinal transplantation. Comment on this clone: Its specificity is unknown.

Generated by immunoSEQ multiplex PCR, the TCRdb table keeps only in-frame clones and is missing some. This table has roughly 120,000 clones, 80% to 95% appearing once. Germline CDR1 is LNHDA and CDR2 is SQIVND (reference sequence). The J segment lost 4 bases and the V segment lost 1 base, leaving 3 bases of the junction unmatched. The CDR3 runs to 17 residues. Overall study results and limits: Allografts of patients with graft-donor T cell macrochimerism showed high graft-versus-host to host-versus-graft clone ratios.

The origin of this receptor is a human donor who received an intestinal transplant. This chain uses TRBV19 with TRBJ2-1, with TRBD2 identical over 14 bases. The source material was unstimulated CD8+ T cells sorted from spleen or lymph node cells, sampled before intestinal transplant. The chain's CDR3 is CASSIVGTSGSYNEQFF. The CDR3 nucleotides are TGTGCCAGTAGTATAGTCGGGACTAGCGGGAGTTACAATGAGCAGTTCTTC.